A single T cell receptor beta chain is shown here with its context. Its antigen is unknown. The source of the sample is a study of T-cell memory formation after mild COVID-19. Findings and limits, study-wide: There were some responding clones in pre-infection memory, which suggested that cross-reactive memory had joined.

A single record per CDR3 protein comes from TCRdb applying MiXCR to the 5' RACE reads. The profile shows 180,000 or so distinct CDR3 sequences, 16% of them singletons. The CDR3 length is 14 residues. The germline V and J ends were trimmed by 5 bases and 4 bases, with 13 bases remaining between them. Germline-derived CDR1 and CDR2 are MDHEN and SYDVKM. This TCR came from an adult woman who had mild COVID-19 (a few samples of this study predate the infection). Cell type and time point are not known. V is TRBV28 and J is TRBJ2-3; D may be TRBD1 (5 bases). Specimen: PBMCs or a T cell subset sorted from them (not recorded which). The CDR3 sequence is CASSPPGIADTQYF. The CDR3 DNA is TGTGCCAGCAGTCCCCCAGGGATAGCAGATACGCAGTATTTT.